These 3 T cell receptor beta chains were all obtained from the same sample, sequenced in a study of blood T cell repertoires in COVID-19. The table came from immunoSEQ multiplex PCR; TCRdb's copy has only in-frame clones and leaves some out. The data hold some 250,000 clones, with roughly 90% observed a single time. Sequenced material: peripheral blood. The receptors originated from a man between 25 and 39 years old with active or convalescent COVID-19.

This chain links TRBV6-1 with TRBJ1-5; D uncertain. The CDR3 runs to 13 residues. CDR1 MNHNS and CDR2 SASEGT come from the germline V gene. The V gene lost 2 bases and the J gene lost 4 bases, with 6 bases spanning the gap. This chain's CDR3 is CASSEYNNQPQHF. The CDR3 DNA reads TGTGCCAGCAGTGAATACAATAATCAGCCCCAGCATTTT.

This chain uses TRBV6-5 with TRBJ1-5, with 7 positions matching TRBD1. Germline V gene data show CDR1 as MNHEY and CDR2 as SVGAGI. Losses at the gene ends were 6 bases for V and 4 bases for J; bases not matched to a gene: 0. This CDR3 spans 12 amino acids. CDR3 in DNA: TGTGCCAGCAGACAGGGGAATCAGCCCCAGCATTTT. It codes for CASRQGNQPQHF.

The rearrangement uses TRBV19 and TRBJ2-1; 10 bases are shared with TRBD2. Per germline, CDR1 LNHDA and CDR2 SQIVND (reference sequence). V shed 8 bases and J 4 bases; nucleotides not matched to a gene: 5. The CDR3 length is 14 residues. The CDR3 here is CASSTSGEYNEQFF. The CDR3 bases are TGTGCCAGTTCCACTAGCGGGGAATACAATGAGCAGTTCTTC.